Following are 15 T cell receptor beta chains from one sample sequenced in a study of cytomegalovirus exposure and HLA in healthy donors. This PCR relied on a set of 60 Vbeta primers and 13 Jbeta primers. Profiled with immunoSEQ multiplex PCR; TCRdb holds only in-frame clones, not every one. Of 200,000 or so clones in the sample, just under 80% are singletons; the top ten hold 4.5% to 7.5%. Sequencing was performed on PBMCs. The source of these receptors is a woman under 40 in good health and CMV-seropositive.

This clone was recorded once. Other nucleotide sequences from this sample produce the same CDR3. This chain links TRBV18 with TRBJ1-5; D is possibly TRBD1 (5 bases). The CDR3 covers 14 residues. Germline CDR1 reads KGHSH; CDR2 reads LQKENI. The V and J ends lost 2 bases and 0 bases respectively, with 5 bases between them. CDR3 region: CASSPDSSNQPQHF. Written as DNA, the CDR3 is TGTGCCAGCTCACCAGACAGTAGCAATCAGCCCCAGCATTTT.

As for this clone: A read error may account for a junction end that differs from germline. This chain links TRBV7-9 with TRBJ1-1, with D unresolved. This CDR3 spans 12 amino acids. CDR1 SEHNR and CDR2 FQNEAQ come from the germline V gene (reference sequence). CDR3 amino acids: CSSSLGNTEAFF. The CDR3 DNA reads as TGTTCCAGCAGCCTCGGGAACACTGAAGCTTTCTTT. Based on the CDR3 plus reference TRBV7-9 and TRBJ1-1, the full variable domain is DTGVSQNPRHKITKRGQNVTFRCDPISEHNRLYWYRQTLGQGPEFLTYFQNEAQLEKSRLLSDRFSAERPKGSFSTLEIQRTEQGDSAMYLCSSSLGNTEAFFGQGTRLTVV.

The genes are TRBV19 and TRBJ1-2; 7 nucleotides line up with TRBD1. Germline-derived CDR1 and CDR2 are LNHDA and SQIVND (reference sequence). With V trimmed by 3 bases and J by 5 bases, 3 bases remained unmatched. The CDR3 loop spans 13 amino acids. CDR3 sequence (DNA): TGTGCCAGTAGTATGGAGGGACAGTATGGCTACACCTTC. It translates to CASSMEGQYGYTF. The complete variable domain, with remaining parts taken from reference TRBV19 and TRBJ1-2, reads DGGITQSPKYLFRKEGQNVTLSCEQNLNHDAMYWYRQDPGQGLRLIYYSQIVNDFQKGDIAEGYSVSREKKESFPLTVTSAQKNPTAFYLCASSMEGQYGYTFGSGTRLTVV.

The genes are TRBV21-1 and TRBJ2-1; the D call of TRBD2 is as the table states it, not checked on the DNA. TRBV21-1 represents a pseudogene. This CDR3 has 15 amino acids. CDR3 loop: CASSYLAGEGNEQFF. CDR3 nucleotides: TGTGCCAGCAGCTACCTAGCGGGAGAGGGAAATGAGCAGTTCTTC.

The chain uses TRBV29-1 and TRBJ1-1; the D gene is possibly TRBD1 (5 bases). The V gene's germline CDR1 is SQVTM and CDR2 ANQGSEA. V lost 0 bases, J lost 0 bases, and 5 bases lay in between. This CDR3 is 13 amino acids long. The CDR3 bases are TGCAGCGTTGAAGACAGGGTGAACACTGAAGCTTTCTTT. Its protein product is CSVEDRVNTEAFF.

The gene calls are TRBV9 and TRBJ2-2; 13 nucleotides match TRBD2. Germline CDR1 SGDLS, CDR2 YYNGEE. The CDR3 totals 18 residues. V lost 3 bases to trimming and J lost 2 bases; unmatched junction nucleotides: 7. The DNA of the CDR3 is TGTGCCAGCAGCGCCGGGACTAGCGGGATGAAAAACACCGGGGAGCTGTTTTTT. Translating it yields CASSAGTSGMKNTGELFF. Drawing the rest from reference TRBV9 and TRBJ2-2, the complete variable domain is DSGVTQTPKHLITATGQRVTLRCSPRSGDLSVYWYQQSLDQGLQFLIQYYNGEERAKGNILERFSAQQFPDLHSELNLSSLELGDSALYFCASSAGTSGMKNTGELFFGEGSRLTVL.

This sequence joins TRBV9 and TRBJ2-5; weak D call: TRBD1 (6 bases). The ends were cut back, 0 bases at V and 0 bases at J, with 9 bases in the middle. The CDR3 runs 15 residues. CDR1 and CDR2 (germline): SGDLS, YYNGEE. CDR3 DNA sequence: TGTGCCAGCAGCGTAGGAGGGACAAACCAAGAGACCCAGTACTTC. Protein sequence: CASSVGGTNQETQYF.

The chain employs TRBV7-9 and TRBJ2-7, with TRBD1 matching over 8 bases. The CDR3 has 15 residues. The V segment lost 1 base and the J segment 2 bases; nucleotides outside the gene matches: 4. Germline CDR1 SEHNR, CDR2 FQNEAQ (reference sequence). CDR3 sequence reads: CASSLGDRGPYEQYF. CDR3 DNA sequence: TGTGCCAGCAGCTTAGGAGACAGGGGCCCCTACGAGCAGTACTTC.

The V and J genes are TRBV7-9 and TRBJ2-4; 8 bases are shared with TRBD1. The CDR3 extends over 15 amino acids. Unmatched junction bases numbered 11, after V lost 5 bases and J lost 8 bases. CDR1 and CDR2 from the germline V gene are SEHNR and FQNEAQ (reference sequence). CDR3 in DNA: TGTGCCAGCAGCATCGAGGACAGGGATCTCTACATTCAGTACTTC. Translated, it gives CASSIEDRDLYIQYF.

The sample holds a few counts of this clone. The chain carries TRBV5-6 and TRBJ2-1; no definite D call. There are 14 residues in the CDR3. Trimming took off 0 bases at V and 6 bases at J, with 10 bases between the two ends. Germline CDR1 and CDR2: SGHDT and YYEEEE. CDR3 residues: CASSLVVTGNEQFF. The DNA of the CDR3 is TGTGCCAGCAGCTTGGTAGTGACGGGCAATGAGCAGTTCTTC.

The chain has TRBV28 and TRBJ2-5; 9 bases are a match to TRBD1. CDR3 length: 14 residues. The trim removed 5 bases at V and 7 bases at J, leaving 8 bases unmatched. Germline V lookup: CDR1 MDHEN, CDR2 SYDVKM. The chain's CDR3 is CASSQGQGMRTQYF. The CDR3 coding sequence is TGTGCCAGCAGTCAGGGACAGGGTATGCGGACCCAGTACTTC.

The genes are TRBV27 and TRBJ1-3; D not certain. The CDR3 has 14 residues. Germline loops: CDR1 MNHEY, CDR2 SMNVEV (reference sequence). V was cut by 0 bases and J by 4 bases, with 7 bases left in between. The CDR3 reads CASSLSRRGNTIYF. The CDR3 DNA reads TGTGCCAGCAGTTTATCCAGGAGGGGAAACACCATATATTTT.

This clone appeared a single time. This rearrangement joins TRBV7-2 to TRBJ2-1; 11 bases agree with TRBD1. CDR1 SGHTA and CDR2 FQGNSA come from the germline V gene. Unmatched junction bases numbered 11, after V lost 5 bases and J lost 5 bases. The CDR3 runs to 17 residues. The CDR3 DNA follows: TGTGCCAGCAGCCAAGGCGGGACAGGGGGTATAGACAATGAGCAGTTCTTC. Its translation: CASSQGGTGGIDNEQFF. The variable domain in full, completed from reference TRBV7-2 and TRBJ2-1, reads GAGVSQSPSNKVTEKGKDVELRCDPISGHTALYWYRQSLGQGLEFLIYFQGNSAPDKSGLPSDRFSAERTGGSVSTLTIQRTQQEDSAVYLCASSQGGTGGIDNEQFFGPGTRLTVL.

The J gene is TRBJ2-7, the V gene TRBV6-5; maybe TRBD1 (6 bases). Germline V gene data show CDR1 as MNHEY and CDR2 as SVGAGI. This CDR3 comprises 13 residues. The ends were cut back, 2 bases at V and 4 bases at J, with 9 bases in the middle. The CDR3 DNA is TGTGCCAGCAGTTACAGGGGGTTGTACGAGCAGTACTTC. This codes for CASSYRGLYEQYF.

V is TRBV6-6 and J is TRBJ1-2, with 7 positions matching TRBD1. The germline CDR1 and CDR2 sequences are MNHNY and SVGAGI (reference sequence). The CDR3 covers 13 residues. Trimming took 3 bases from V and 8 from J; bases not matched to a gene: 6. CDR3 protein: CASSYGQERGYTF. The CDR3 coding sequence is TGTGCCAGCAGTTATGGACAGGAGAGGGGCTACACCTTC.